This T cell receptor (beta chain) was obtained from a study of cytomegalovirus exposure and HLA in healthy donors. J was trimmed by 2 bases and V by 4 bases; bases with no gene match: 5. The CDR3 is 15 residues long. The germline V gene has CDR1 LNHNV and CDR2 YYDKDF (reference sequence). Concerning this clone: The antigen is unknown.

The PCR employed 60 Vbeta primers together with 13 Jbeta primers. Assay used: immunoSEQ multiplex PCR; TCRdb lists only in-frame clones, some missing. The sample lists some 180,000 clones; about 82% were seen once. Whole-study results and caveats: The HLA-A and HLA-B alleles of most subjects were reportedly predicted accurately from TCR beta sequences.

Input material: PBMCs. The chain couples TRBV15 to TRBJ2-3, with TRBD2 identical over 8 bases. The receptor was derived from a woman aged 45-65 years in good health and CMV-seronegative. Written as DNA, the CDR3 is TGTGCCACCAGCACCCGGACTAGCCCCACAGATACGCAGTATTTT. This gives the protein CATSTRTSPTDTQYF.